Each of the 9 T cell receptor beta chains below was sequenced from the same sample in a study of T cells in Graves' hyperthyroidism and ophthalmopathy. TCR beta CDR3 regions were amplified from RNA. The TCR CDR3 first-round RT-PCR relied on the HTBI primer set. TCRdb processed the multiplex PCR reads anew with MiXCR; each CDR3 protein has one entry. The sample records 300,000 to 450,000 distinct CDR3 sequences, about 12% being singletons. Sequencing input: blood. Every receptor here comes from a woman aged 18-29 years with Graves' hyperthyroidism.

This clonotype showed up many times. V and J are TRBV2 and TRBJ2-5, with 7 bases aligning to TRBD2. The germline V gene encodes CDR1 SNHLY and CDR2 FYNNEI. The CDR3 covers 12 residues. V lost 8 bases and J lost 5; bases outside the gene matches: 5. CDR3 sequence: CASGLVTETQYF. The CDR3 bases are TGTGCCAGCGGACTAGTGACGGAGACCCAGTACTTC.

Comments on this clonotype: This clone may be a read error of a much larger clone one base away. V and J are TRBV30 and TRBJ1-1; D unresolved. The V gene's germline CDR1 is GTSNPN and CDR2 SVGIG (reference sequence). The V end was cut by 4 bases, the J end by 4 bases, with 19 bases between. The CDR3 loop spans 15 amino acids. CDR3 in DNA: TGTGCCTGGATCCCCAGCTATGTATTTGGCACTGAAGCTTTCTTT. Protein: CAWIPSYVFGTEAFF.

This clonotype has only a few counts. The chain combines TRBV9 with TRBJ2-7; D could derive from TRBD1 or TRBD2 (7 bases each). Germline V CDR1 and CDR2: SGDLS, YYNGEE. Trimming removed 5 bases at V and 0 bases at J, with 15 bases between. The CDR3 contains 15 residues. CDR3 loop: CASSQGGDTSYEQYF. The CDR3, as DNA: TGTGCCAGCAGTCAGGGGGGGGACACCTCCTACGAGCAGTACTTC.

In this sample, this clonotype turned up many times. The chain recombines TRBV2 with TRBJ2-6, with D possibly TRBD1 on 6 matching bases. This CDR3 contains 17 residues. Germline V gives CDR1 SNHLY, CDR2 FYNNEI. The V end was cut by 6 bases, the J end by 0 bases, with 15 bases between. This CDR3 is CASRGAGAFSGANVLTF. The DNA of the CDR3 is TGTGCCAGCAGGGGGGCAGGGGCCTTCTCTGGGGCCAACGTCCTGACTTTC. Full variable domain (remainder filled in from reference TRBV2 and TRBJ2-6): EPEVTQTPSHQVTQMGQEVILRCVPISNHLYFYWYRQILGQKVEFLVSFYNNEISEKSEIFDDQFSVERPDGSNFTLKIRSTKLEDSAMYFCASRGAGAFSGANVLTFGAGSRLTVL.

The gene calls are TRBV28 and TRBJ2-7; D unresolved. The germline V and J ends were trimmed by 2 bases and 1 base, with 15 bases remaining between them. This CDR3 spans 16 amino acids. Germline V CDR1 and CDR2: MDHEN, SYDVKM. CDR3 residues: CASSLTVGRGSYEQYF. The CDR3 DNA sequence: TGTGCCAGCAGTTTAACGGTAGGTCGAGGATCCTACGAGCAGTACTTC. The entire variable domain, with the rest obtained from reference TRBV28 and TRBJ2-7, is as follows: DVKVTQSSRYLVKRTGEKVFLECVQDMDHENMFWYRQDPGLGLRLIYFSYDVKMKEKGDIPEGYSVSREKKERFSLILESASTNQTSMYLCASSLTVGRGSYEQYFGPGTRLTVT.

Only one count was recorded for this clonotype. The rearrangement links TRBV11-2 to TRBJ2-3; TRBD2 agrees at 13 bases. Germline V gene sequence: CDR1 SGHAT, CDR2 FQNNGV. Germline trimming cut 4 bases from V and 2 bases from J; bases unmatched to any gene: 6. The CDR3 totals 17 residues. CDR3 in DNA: TGTGCCAGCAGCTCCGGACTAGCGGGGGCCGACACAGATACGCAGTATTTT. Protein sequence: CASSSGLAGADTDTQYF.

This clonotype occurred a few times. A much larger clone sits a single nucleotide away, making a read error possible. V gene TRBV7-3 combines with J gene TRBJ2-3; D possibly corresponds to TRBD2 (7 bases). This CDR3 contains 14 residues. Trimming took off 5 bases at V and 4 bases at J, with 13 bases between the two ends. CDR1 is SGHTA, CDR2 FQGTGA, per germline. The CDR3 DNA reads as TGTGCCAGCAGCGGGAGGGGGAACCCAGATACGCAGTATTTT. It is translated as CASSGRGNPDTQYF.

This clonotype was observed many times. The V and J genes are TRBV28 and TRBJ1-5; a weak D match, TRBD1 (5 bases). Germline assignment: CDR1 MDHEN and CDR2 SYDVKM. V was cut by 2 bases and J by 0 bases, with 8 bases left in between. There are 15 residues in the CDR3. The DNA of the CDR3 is TGTGCCAGCAGTTTAATCCAGGGTAGCAATCAGCCCCAGCATTTT. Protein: CASSLIQGSNQPQHF.

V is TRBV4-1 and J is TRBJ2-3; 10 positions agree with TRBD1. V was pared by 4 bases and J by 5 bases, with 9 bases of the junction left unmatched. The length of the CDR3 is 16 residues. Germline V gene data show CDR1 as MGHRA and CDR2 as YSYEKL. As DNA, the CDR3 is TGCGCCAGCAGCCTACCAGGGACAGGGGCGGTAGATACGCAGTATTTT. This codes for CASSLPGTGAVDTQYF.